This paragraph reports one T cell receptor (beta chain). Its target is unknown. CDR1 is MGHRA, CDR2 YSYEKL, per germline. The CDR3 covers 14 residues. Trimming took 4 bases from V and 1 from J, leaving 10 bases between them. This record belongs to a study of CD8 T cells in Susac syndrome. Sequencing targeted TCR beta in T cells from blood (CD8+ and CD4+). Overall study results and limits: Among people with Susac, CD8+ clonal expansion was greatest in TEMRA cells and active patients. Susac-specific public clones were found in total CD8+ and CD8+ TEMRA repertoires, numbering sixteen and five, respectively.

Roughly 0.45 to 1 ug RNA was reverse transcribed with random hexamers. TCRdb processed the immunoSEQ multiplex PCR reads anew with MiXCR; each CDR3 protein has one entry. The data show 100,000 to 150,000 distinct CDR3 sequences, with approximately 96% seen just once and less than 0.25% held by the top ten. The source is a human donor with Susac syndrome. Material: CD8+ T cells from PBMCs. This chain uses TRBV4-1 with TRBJ1-1; the D is unclear. The DNA of the CDR3 is TGCGCCAGCAGCCGAGATGGTGGGAACACTGAAGCTTTCTTT. Protein product: CASSRDGGNTEAFF.